A single sample is the source of the 8 T cell receptor beta chains below, sequenced in a study of shared clonotypes between healthy human individuals. Generated by immunoSEQ multiplex PCR, the TCRdb table keeps only in-frame clones and is missing some. Seen here are a few hundred thousand clones, 70% to 80% observed once, and the top ten hold about an eighth. Sample: PBMCs. Receptors were obtained from a woman aged 40 to 50 in good health. Some clones in this sample may be carry-over from other donors' samples.

This chain uses TRBV6-6 with TRBJ1-1, with D tentatively TRBD1 (6 bases). The V gene lost 6 bases and the J gene lost 4 bases, with 9 bases spanning the gap. CDR3 size: 12 residues. The V gene's germline CDR1 is MNHNY and CDR2 SVGAGI (reference sequence). The CDR3 region has the DNA TGTGCCAGCAGGCAAGGGGGCACTGAAGCTTTCTTT. Translating it yields CASRQGGTEAFF.

The chain employs TRBV15 and TRBJ2-1, with 8 bases that match TRBD2. The CDR3 runs 16 residues. The V segment lost 1 base and the J segment 8 bases; nucleotides outside the gene matches: 10. Germline V gene lookup returns CDR1 LNHNV and CDR2 YYDKDF (reference sequence). In DNA, the CDR3 is TGTGCCACCAGCAGAGGGGCTGCGGGAGGCTTGGATGAGCAGTTCTTC. This sequence encodes CATSRGAAGGLDEQFF.

As regards this clone: The junction and the germline gene differ at one end; a read error may be behind it. The chain has TRBV6-5 and TRBJ2-3; 8 nucleotides line up with TRBD1. Per the germline V gene, CDR1 is MNHEY and CDR2 is SVGAGI. The CDR3 contains 14 residues. Written as DNA, the CDR3 is TGTGCCAGCAGTGACTCGACAGGGGCAGATACGCAGTATTTT. It yields the protein CASSDSTGADTQYF.

This chain uses TRBV2 with TRBJ1-2; a weak D match, TRBD1 (5 bases). Germline V CDR1 and CDR2: SNHLY, FYNNEI. V was shortened by 5 bases and J by 5 bases, with 15 bases between the two germline ends. The CDR3 has 14 residues. The CDR3 nucleotides read TGTGCCAGCAGTAAACAACCGGGGCCATATGGCTACACCTTC. Translation gives CASSKQPGPYGYTF.

The V and J genes are TRBV5-1 and TRBJ1-2; D perhaps matches TRBD1 (5 bases). V was trimmed by 4 bases and J by 5 bases, leaving 15 bases between them. The CDR3 consists of 14 residues. Looked up from germline, CDR1 is SGHRS and CDR2 is YFSETQ. Here the CDR3 DNA reads TGCGCCAGCAGCGTGGGGCTTGACAATTATGGCTACACCTTC. Its protein product is CASSVGLDNYGYTF.

This clone was observed a single time. The chain combines TRBV28 with TRBJ2-3; 10 nucleotides agree with TRBD1. CDR1 is MDHEN, CDR2 SYDVKM, per germline. CDR3 size: 15 residues. V lost 3 bases to trimming and J lost 5 bases; unmatched junction nucleotides: 5. CDR3 sequence (DNA): TGTGCCAGCAGTTTCCCTGACAGGGGGCGAGATACGCAGTATTTT. This codes for CASSFPDRGRDTQYF.

The chain joins TRBV7-9 to TRBJ2-1; D ambiguous. Trimming shortened V by 4 bases and J by 12 bases, and 16 bases separated the two germline ends. Per the germline V gene, CDR1 is SEHNR and CDR2 is FQNEAQ (reference sequence). The length of the CDR3 is 13 residues. CDR3 in amino acids: CASSSNPMGGQFF. DNA for the CDR3: TGTGCCAGCAGCTCCAACCCAATGGGCGGGCAGTTCTTC. The whole variable domain, remainder taken from reference TRBV7-9 and TRBJ2-1, is DTGVSQNPRHKITKRGQNVTFRCDPISEHNRLYWYRQTLGQGPEFLTYFQNEAQLEKSRLLSDRFSAERPKGSFSTLEIQRTEQGDSAMYLCASSSNPMGGQFFGPGTRLTVL.

The chain's CDR3 is CASSHMRQENTEAFF. Written as DNA, the CDR3 is TGTGCCAGCAGCCATATGCGACAGGAGAACACTGAAGCTTTCTTT. The chain couples TRBV11-2 to TRBJ1-1; a possible D gene is TRBD1 (6 bases). Trimming stripped 5 bases from V and 1 base from J, with 14 bases between. Germline V CDR1 and CDR2: SGHAT, FQNNGV. This CDR3 comprises 15 residues. Using reference TRBV11-2 and TRBJ1-1 for the parts outside the CDR3, the full variable domain is EAGVAQSPRYKIIEKRQSVAFWCNPISGHATLYWYQQILGQGPKLLIQFQNNGVVDDSQLPKDRFSAERLKGVDSTLKIQPAKLEDSAVYLCASSHMRQENTEAFFGQGTRLTVV.